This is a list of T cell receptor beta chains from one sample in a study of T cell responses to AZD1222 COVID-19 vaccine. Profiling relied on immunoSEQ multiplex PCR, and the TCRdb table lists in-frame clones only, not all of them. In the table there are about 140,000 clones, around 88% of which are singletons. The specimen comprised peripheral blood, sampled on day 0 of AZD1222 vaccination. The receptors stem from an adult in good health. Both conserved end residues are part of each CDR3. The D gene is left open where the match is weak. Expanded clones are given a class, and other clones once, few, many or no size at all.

cdr3_nt: TGTGCCAGCGTTCGTGCCCCGGCCGAGACCCAGTACTTC
cdr3_aa: CASVRAPAETQYF
d_call: -
v_call: TRBV2
cdr3_length: 13
j_call: TRBJ2-5
clone_size: -

cdr3_nt: TGTGCCAGCAGCGGCGGACTAGCGGGAGGTAATGAGCAGTTCTTC
cdr3_aa: CASSGGLAGGNEQFF
d_call: TRBD2
v_call: TRBV7-9
cdr3_length: 15
j_call: TRBJ2-1
clone_size: -

cdr3_nt: TGCGCCAGCAGCCTGGGACAGGGAAACACCATATATTTT
cdr3_aa: CASSLGQGNTIYF
d_call: TRBD1
v_call: TRBV5-1
cdr3_length: 13
j_call: TRBJ1-3
clone_size: -

cdr3_nt: TGTGCCAGCAGCGTAGATTGGGGGAATGAAAAACTGTTTTTT
cdr3_aa: CASSVDWGNEKLFF
d_call: -
v_call: TRBV9
cdr3_length: 14
j_call: TRBJ1-4
clone_size: -

cdr3_nt: TGTGCCAGCAGTTCCCGGACAGGGTATATGTCCCAGTACTTC
cdr3_aa: CASSSRTGYMSQYF
d_call: TRBD1
v_call: TRBV28
cdr3_length: 14
j_call: TRBJ2-7
clone_size: few

cdr3_nt: TGTGCCAGTAGTCCAGGAGCCGACATTAACTATGGCTACACCTTC
cdr3_aa: CASSPGADINYGYTF
d_call: -
v_call: TRBV19
cdr3_length: 15
j_call: TRBJ1-2
clone_size: -

cdr3_nt: TGTGCCAGCAGCGGGGGACAAGGAAACACCATATATTTT
cdr3_aa: CASSGGQGNTIYF
d_call: -
v_call: TRBV7-8
cdr3_length: 13
j_call: TRBJ1-3
clone_size: once

cdr3_nt: TGCGCCAGCAGCCAGGCTAGCGGATGGCCGGATGAGCAGTTCTTC
cdr3_aa: CASSQASGWPDEQFF
d_call: TRBD2
v_call: TRBV4-3
cdr3_length: 15
j_call: TRBJ2-1
clone_size: -

cdr3_nt: TGTGCCAGCAGCGTAGAGGGACACACCACAGATACGCAGTATTTT
cdr3_aa: CASSVEGHTTDTQYF
d_call: -
v_call: TRBV9
cdr3_length: 15
j_call: TRBJ2-3
clone_size: -

cdr3_nt: TGCGCCAGCAGCCCCCAGCGTGGCGGGGGACCTACAGATACGCAGTATTTT
cdr3_aa: CASSPQRGGGPTDTQYF
d_call: TRBD2
v_call: TRBV4-3
cdr3_length: 17
j_call: TRBJ2-3
clone_size: -

cdr3_nt: TGTGCCAGCAGTTTAGGGACAGGGATCGGTGAGACCCAGTACTTC
cdr3_aa: CASSLGTGIGETQYF
d_call: TRBD1
v_call: TRBV28
cdr3_length: 15
j_call: TRBJ2-5
clone_size: -

cdr3_nt: TGTGCCAGCAGCTTCAACACAGAGAACACTGAAGCTTTCTTT
cdr3_aa: CASSFNTENTEAFF
d_call: -
v_call: TRBV7-9
cdr3_length: 14
j_call: TRBJ1-1
clone_size: -

cdr3_nt: TGTGCCAGCAGCGTAGCATGGACAGCACACAATGAGCAGTTCTTC
cdr3_aa: CASSVAWTAHNEQFF
d_call: -
v_call: TRBV9
cdr3_length: 15
j_call: TRBJ2-1
clone_size: -

cdr3_nt: TGTGCCAGCACAGAGGTCACTCACACCGGGGAGCTGTTTTTT
cdr3_aa: CASTEVTHTGELFF
d_call: -
v_call: TRBV28
cdr3_length: 14
j_call: TRBJ2-2
clone_size: -

cdr3_nt: TGTGCCAGCAGCTTAGTTTTACTGCCCACATCTAACTATGGCTACACCTTC
cdr3_aa: CASSLVLLPTSNYGYTF
d_call: -
v_call: TRBV7-8
cdr3_length: 17
j_call: TRBJ1-2
clone_size: -

cdr3_nt: TGTGCCAGTAGTCAGCAGATACGGGAAAAACTGTTTTTT
cdr3_aa: CASSQQIREKLFF
d_call: -
v_call: TRBV19
cdr3_length: 13
j_call: TRBJ1-4
clone_size: -

cdr3_nt: TGTGCCAGCAGCCAAGCTTCAGGAGGGACTGAAAAACTGTTTTTT
cdr3_aa: CASSQASGGTEKLFF
d_call: -
v_call: TRBV4-2
cdr3_length: 15
j_call: TRBJ1-4
clone_size: -

cdr3_nt: TGTGCCTGGAGCCCCTCAGGGGACGGGGCGGGTCAGCCCCAGCATTTT
cdr3_aa: CAWSPSGDGAGQPQHF
d_call: -
v_call: TRBV30
cdr3_length: 16
j_call: TRBJ1-5
clone_size: -

cdr3_nt: TGTGCCAGCAGCTGGGACAGGTCCAACACTGAAGCTTTCTTT
cdr3_aa: CASSWDRSNTEAFF
d_call: TRBD1
v_call: TRBV7-8
cdr3_length: 14
j_call: TRBJ1-1
clone_size: many

cdr3_nt: TGCGCCAGCAGCTGGACAGGGGGGGATGAAAAACTGTTTTTT
cdr3_aa: CASSWTGGDEKLFF
d_call: TRBD1
v_call: TRBV5-1
cdr3_length: 14
j_call: TRBJ1-4
clone_size: -

cdr3_nt: TGCGCCAGCAGCTTAGACAGCTCGTCGGCTGAAGCTTTCTTT
cdr3_aa: CASSLDSSSAEAFF
d_call: -
v_call: TRBV5-1
cdr3_length: 14
j_call: TRBJ1-1
clone_size: -

cdr3_nt: TGCGCCAGCAGCTTGGAGGGACTAGCGGGAGGTTCTGCCGAGCAGTACTTC
cdr3_aa: CASSLEGLAGGSAEQYF
d_call: TRBD2
v_call: TRBV5-1
cdr3_length: 17
j_call: TRBJ2-7
clone_size: -

cdr3_nt: TGTGCCAGCAGTTACGACCAGGGTGTCTCTTTACCCCTCCACTTT
cdr3_aa: CASSYDQGVSLPLHF
d_call: -
v_call: TRBV6-2/TRBV6-3
cdr3_length: 15
j_call: TRBJ1-6
clone_size: -

cdr3_nt: TGTGCCAGCAGTCCCTCCAACCCCCATGAGCAGTTCTTC
cdr3_aa: CASSPSNPHEQFF
d_call: -
v_call: TRBV9
cdr3_length: 13
j_call: TRBJ2-1
clone_size: -

cdr3_nt: TGCGCCAGCAGCTTTTGGGGGCAGGGTCGCGAGCAGTACTTC
cdr3_aa: CASSFWGQGREQYF
d_call: -
v_call: TRBV5-1
cdr3_length: 14
j_call: TRBJ2-7
clone_size: -

cdr3_nt: TGTGCCAGCAGCTTAGCTCGGGGGAGCAGCCAAGAGACCCAGTACTTC
cdr3_aa: CASSLARGSSQETQYF
d_call: -
v_call: TRBV7-2
cdr3_length: 16
j_call: TRBJ2-5
clone_size: once

cdr3_nt: TGTGCCAGCAGTCCCAACCCCCTCCCTAGGTATGGCTACACCTTC
cdr3_aa: CASSPNPLPRYGYTF
d_call: -
v_call: TRBV27
cdr3_length: 15
j_call: TRBJ1-2
clone_size: -

cdr3_nt: TGTGCCAGCCTCTCGGGACAGACACTAAACACTGAAGCTTTCTTT
cdr3_aa: CASLSGQTLNTEAFF
d_call: TRBD1
v_call: TRBV5-5
cdr3_length: 15
j_call: TRBJ1-1
clone_size: -

cdr3_nt: TGTGCCAGCAGCTTATCGAGCAGCAATCAGCCCCAGCATTTT
cdr3_aa: CASSLSSSNQPQHF
d_call: -
v_call: TRBV7-2
cdr3_length: 14
j_call: TRBJ1-5
clone_size: -

cdr3_nt: TGTGCCAGCAGCCACGGGACTAGCGGGACCGATGAGCAGTTCTTC
cdr3_aa: CASSHGTSGTDEQFF
d_call: TRBD2
v_call: TRBV3-1/TRBV3-2
cdr3_length: 15
j_call: TRBJ2-1
clone_size: -

cdr3_nt: TGTGCCTGGTCGCTTACGGGGGATCAGCCCCAGCATTTT
cdr3_aa: CAWSLTGDQPQHF
d_call: -
v_call: TRBV30
cdr3_length: 13
j_call: TRBJ1-5
clone_size: once

cdr3_nt: TGTGCCAGCAGCCAACAGCTCAATCAGCCCCAGCATTTT
cdr3_aa: CASSQQLNQPQHF
d_call: -
v_call: TRBV3-1/TRBV3-2
cdr3_length: 13
j_call: TRBJ1-5
clone_size: -

cdr3_nt: TGCGCCAGCAGCCAAGAGATCCCCGGATCCTATAGCAATCAGCCCCAGCATTTT
cdr3_aa: CASSQEIPGSYSNQPQHF
d_call: -
v_call: TRBV4-1
cdr3_length: 18
j_call: TRBJ1-5
clone_size: -

cdr3_nt: TGTGCCAGCAGCACGAGACAGGGGGCGAGGGAAAAACTGTTTTTT
cdr3_aa: CASSTRQGAREKLFF
d_call: TRBD1
v_call: TRBV5-6
cdr3_length: 15
j_call: TRBJ1-4
clone_size: -

cdr3_nt: TGTGCCAGCAGCCAAGATTACGGGACAGCAGCTAACTATGGCTACACCTTC
cdr3_aa: CASSQDYGTAANYGYTF
d_call: TRBD1
v_call: TRBV14
cdr3_length: 17
j_call: TRBJ1-2
clone_size: -

cdr3_nt: TGTGCCAGCAGCGTAACCCAGACAGTCTCCTACAATGAGCAGTTCTTC
cdr3_aa: CASSVTQTVSYNEQFF
d_call: -
v_call: TRBV9
cdr3_length: 16
j_call: TRBJ2-1
clone_size: -

cdr3_nt: TGTGCCACCCACGGTCGTGTTAGTGATCTCTTCTATGGCTACACCTTC
cdr3_aa: CATHGRVSDLFYGYTF
d_call: -
v_call: TRBV15
cdr3_length: 16
j_call: TRBJ1-2
clone_size: -

cdr3_nt: TGTGCCAGCAGTCTACCTGGGACAGGGGCTTTCTTT
cdr3_aa: CASSLPGTGAFF
d_call: TRBD1
v_call: TRBV6-5
cdr3_length: 12
j_call: TRBJ1-1
clone_size: -

cdr3_nt: TGCAGCGGTGCAAACAATGAGCAGTTCTTC
cdr3_aa: CSGANNEQFF
d_call: -
v_call: TRBV29-1
cdr3_length: 10
j_call: TRBJ2-1
clone_size: -

cdr3_nt: TGCGCCAGCAGCTTGGTGGGGACAGGCCGCTCCTACGAGCAGTACTTC
cdr3_aa: CASSLVGTGRSYEQYF
d_call: TRBD1
v_call: TRBV5-1
cdr3_length: 16
j_call: TRBJ2-7
clone_size: few

cdr3_nt: TGTGCCAGCACGACTAGCGGGAGCTCCTACGAGCAGTACTTC
cdr3_aa: CASTTSGSSYEQYF
d_call: TRBD2
v_call: TRBV28
cdr3_length: 14
j_call: TRBJ2-7
clone_size: -

cdr3_nt: TGTGCCAGCAGGCGACAGCGGAACACTGAAGCTTTCTTT
cdr3_aa: CASRRQRNTEAFF
d_call: -
v_call: TRBV12-3/TRBV12-4
cdr3_length: 13
j_call: TRBJ1-1
clone_size: -

cdr3_nt: TGCGCCAGCAGCTTGGGGGACAGCGGACTTTCACCCCTCCACTTT
cdr3_aa: CASSLGDSGLSPLHF
d_call: TRBD1
v_call: TRBV5-1
cdr3_length: 15
j_call: TRBJ1-6
clone_size: -

cdr3_nt: TGTGCCAGCAGTCCTAGCGGGAGGGCTTTCAATGAGCAGTTCTTC
cdr3_aa: CASSPSGRAFNEQFF
d_call: TRBD2
v_call: TRBV27
cdr3_length: 15
j_call: TRBJ2-1
clone_size: -

cdr3_nt: TGTGCCAGCAGTGATTCGCAGGCCTCTGGAAACACCATATATTTT
cdr3_aa: CASSDSQASGNTIYF
d_call: -
v_call: TRBV2
cdr3_length: 15
j_call: TRBJ1-3
clone_size: -

cdr3_nt: TGTGCCAGCAGCGCCACAGGGAGCTCCTACGAGCAGTACTTC
cdr3_aa: CASSATGSSYEQYF
d_call: -
v_call: TRBV9
cdr3_length: 14
j_call: TRBJ2-7
clone_size: -